Each of the 18 T cell receptor beta chains below was sequenced from the same sample in a study of T cells in Graves' hyperthyroidism and ophthalmopathy. Researchers amplified the TCR beta CDR3 regions from RNA transcripts. The HTBI primer set was used in a first-round RT-PCR of the TCR CDR3. TCRdb passed the multiplex PCR reads through MiXCR, listing each CDR3 protein once. The sample shows around 350,000 distinct CDR3 sequences, approximately 13% of them seen only once. Sequencing used blood. The receptors derive from a woman in her late teens or twenties with Graves' hyperthyroidism.

This clonotype has ten or more counts. This chain joins TRBV28 and TRBJ2-5, with 8 positions matching TRBD1. Germline CDR1 reads MDHEN; CDR2 reads SYDVKM. The CDR3 is 16 residues long. Germline trimming cut 5 bases from V and 5 bases from J; bases unmatched to any gene: 13. The CDR3 DNA is TGTGCCAGCAGTGCCTCGGGGACAGGTTTAGGGGAGACCCAGTACTTC. Amino acids: CASSASGTGLGETQYF.

This clonotype was seen many times. This chain joins TRBV2 and TRBJ2-5; D may correspond to TRBD1 or TRBD2 (6 bases each). Germline assignment: CDR1 SNHLY and CDR2 FYNNEI. The CDR3 loop spans 14 amino acids. V was cut by 7 bases and J by 1 base, with 13 bases left in between. CDR3 coding DNA: TGTGCCAGCAACTTTGGGGGGCCCCAAGAGACCCAGTACTTC. This encodes CASNFGGPQETQYF. The whole variable domain, remainder taken from reference TRBV2 and TRBJ2-5, is EPEVTQTPSHQVTQMGQEVILRCVPISNHLYFYWYRQILGQKVEFLVSFYNNEISEKSEIFDDQFSVERPDGSNFTLKIRSTKLEDSAMYFCASNFGGPQETQYFGPGTRLLVL.

The table lists this clonotype with many counts. The J gene is TRBJ1-2, the V gene TRBV18, with D possibly matching TRBD1 (5 bases). The CDR3 is 12 amino acids. In germline, CDR1 is KGHSH, CDR2 LQKENI. The germline V and J ends were trimmed by 0 bases and 14 bases, with 13 bases remaining between them. Here the CDR3 reads CASSPPGGLETF. CDR3 DNA: TGTGCCAGCTCACCACCCGGGGGGTTGGAGACCTTC.

This clonotype was seen repeatedly, ten times or more. This chain uses TRBV2 with TRBJ1-1; unclear D gene. V lost 5 bases, J lost 10 bases, and 11 bases lay in between. The length of the CDR3 is 11 residues. Germline values: CDR1 SNHLY, CDR2 FYNNEI. CDR3 sequence: CASSLGQAAFF. The CDR3, as DNA: TGTGCCAGCAGTTTAGGGCAGGCAGCTTTCTTT.

This clonotype was seen repeatedly, ten times or more. The chain is built from TRBV18 and TRBJ2-3; no firm D call. V was clipped by 5 bases and J by 0 bases, with 12 bases between them. The CDR3 runs to 15 residues. Germline V gene lookup returns CDR1 KGHSH and CDR2 LQKENI. The CDR3 nucleotides are TGTGCCAGCTCATCCGTTGGCCCTAGCACAGATACGCAGTATTTT. It specifies CASSSVGPSTDTQYF. The full variable domain, completed using reference TRBV18 and TRBJ2-3, is NAGVMQNPRHLVRRRGQEARLRCSPMKGHSHVYWYRQLPEEGLKFMVYLQKENIIDESGMPKERFSAEFPKEGPSILRIQQVVRGDSAAYFCASSSVGPSTDTQYFGPGTRLTVL.

This chain links TRBV12-3 or TRBV12-4 with TRBJ2-7; TRBD1 aligns across 8 bases. The V gene end was trimmed by 7 bases and the J gene end by 3 bases; junction bases not matched to a gene: 8. This CDR3 comprises 14 residues. The CDR3 nucleotides are TGTGCCAGCACTCCCGGGACAGGCTACTACGAGCAGTACTTC. It is translated as CASTPGTGYYEQYF.

This clonotype was observed a few times. DNA of the CDR3: TGTGCCAGTAGTATGGGGATAAGATCGGTAGCTTTCTTT. Translated, it gives CASSMGIRSVAFF. The chain joins TRBV19 to TRBJ1-1; D remains ambiguous. The CDR3 consists of 13 residues. The germline V gene has CDR1 LNHDA and CDR2 SQIVND (reference sequence). The ends were cut back, 3 bases at V and 10 bases at J, with 15 bases in the middle.

This clonotype was counted ten times or more. The chain joins TRBV18 to TRBJ1-1; 8 bases are shared with TRBD1. The germline V gene encodes CDR1 KGHSH and CDR2 LQKENI. The CDR3 spans 14 residues. V lost 3 bases to trimming and J lost 8 bases; unmatched junction nucleotides: 8. Here the CDR3 reads CASSPGNDRGEAFF. The CDR3, as DNA: TGTGCCAGCTCACCGGGGAACGACAGGGGCGAAGCTTTCTTT.

This clonotype showed up many times. The CDR3 region has the DNA TGTGCCAGCAGCTCCCGGACAAACACCATATATTTT. Its translation: CASSSRTNTIYF. The V call is TRBV7-2, the J call TRBJ1-3; D call uncertain. Per germline, CDR1 SGHTA and CDR2 FQGNSA. V was clipped by 4 bases and J by 6 bases, with 7 bases between them. This CDR3 is 12 amino acids long.

The table lists this clonotype with a few counts. This sequence may be a read error, since a much larger clone differs from it by one base. The genes are TRBV12-3 or TRBV12-4 and TRBJ1-4; possibly TRBD1 for D (6 bases). The CDR3 spans 15 residues. The ends were cut back, 4 bases at V and 7 bases at J, with 16 bases in the middle. The CDR3 sequence is CASSSRRGQGEKLFF. The CDR3 DNA reads as TGTGCCAGCAGTTCTAGACGGGGACAAGGTGAAAAACTGTTTTTT.

This clonotype appeared many times. This chain uses TRBV28 with TRBJ2-3; D could derive from TRBD1 or TRBD2 (5 bases each). This CDR3 is built from 14 residues. Germline-derived CDR1 and CDR2 are MDHEN and SYDVKM. Trimming left V 8 bases short and J 7 bases short, with 19 bases between. This CDR3 is CASGLWGEGNTQYF. DNA for the CDR3: TGTGCCAGCGGTCTGTGGGGAGAGGGGAATACGCAGTATTTT.

About this clonotype: This sequence may be a read error, since a much larger clone differs from it by one base. The rearrangement uses TRBV18 and TRBJ2-5; 9 bases are a match to TRBD1. Germline V CDR1 and CDR2: KGHSH, LQKENI. CDR3 length: 15 residues. The CDR3 sequence: CTSSSPGTGKETQYF. In DNA form, the CDR3 reads TGTACCAGCTCATCTCCAGGGACAGGGAAAGAGACCCAGTACTTC.

At least ten counts were recorded for this clonotype. J is TRBJ2-2 and V is TRBV6-1; 11 bases agree with TRBD2. The CDR3 has 15 amino acids. CDR1 is MNHNS, CDR2 SASEGT, per germline. V dropped 2 bases and J dropped 6; count of bases not matched to a gene: 2. The CDR3 region has the DNA TGTGCCAGCAGTGAATTTAGCGGGGGGGCCGGGGAGCTGTTTTTT. It specifies CASSEFSGGAGELFF.

This clonotype was picked up many times. The chain couples TRBV10-3 to TRBJ2-3; D is unclear. CDR1 and CDR2 (germline): ENHRY, SYGVKD. V lost 6 bases and J lost 0, with 19 bases in between. CDR3 length: 17 residues. The CDR3 spells CAISQSLRSSSTDTQYF. DNA for the CDR3: TGTGCCATCAGCCAGAGTCTGAGAAGCTCTAGCACAGATACGCAGTATTTT.

This clonotype came up a few times. This could be a read error, since a much larger clone is one nucleotide away. Likely a read error: the CDR3 ends without its conserved phenylalanine or tryptophan. The chain is built from TRBV7-3 and TRBJ1-1; D is perhaps TRBD1 (5 bases). The CDR3 covers 15 residues. The germline gives CDR1 SGHTA, CDR2 FQGTGA. Trimming shortened V by 5 bases and J by 6 bases, and 19 bases separated the two germline ends. CDR3 DNA: TGTGCCAGCAGCCCAACGGGGGAACTCAGTGCTGAAGCTTTCCTT. This sequence encodes CASSPTGELSAEAFL.

This clonotype was seen only a few times. The V and J genes are TRBV20-1 and TRBJ2-1, with 8 bases matching TRBD1. This CDR3 has 11 residues. Germline V lookup: CDR1 DFQATT, CDR2 SNEGSKA (reference sequence). Written as DNA, the CDR3 is TGCAGCCCCTCAGGGGGCCACGAGCAGTTCTTC. It translates to CSPSGGHEQFF.

This clonotype appeared many times. The chain is built from TRBV6-1 and TRBJ1-1, with D unclear. Trimming pared 3 bases from V and 2 bases from J, leaving 10 bases between. The germline V gene encodes CDR1 MNHNS and CDR2 SASEGT. The CDR3 has 14 amino acids. CDR3: CASSDPLYNTEAFF. CDR3 sequence (DNA): TGTGCCAGCAGTGATCCCCTATACAACACTGAAGCTTTCTTT.

Details on this clonotype: This may be a read error, as it is one base from a much larger clone. This sequence joins TRBV12-3 or TRBV12-4 and TRBJ1-1; a possible D gene is TRBD1 (5 bases). The CDR3 extends over 13 amino acids. V was pared by 3 bases and J by 10 bases, with 15 bases between. The CDR3 DNA follows: TGTGCCAGCAGTTTTATAGTCAGGACACGAGCTTTCTTT. The encoded protein is CASSFIVRTRAFF.